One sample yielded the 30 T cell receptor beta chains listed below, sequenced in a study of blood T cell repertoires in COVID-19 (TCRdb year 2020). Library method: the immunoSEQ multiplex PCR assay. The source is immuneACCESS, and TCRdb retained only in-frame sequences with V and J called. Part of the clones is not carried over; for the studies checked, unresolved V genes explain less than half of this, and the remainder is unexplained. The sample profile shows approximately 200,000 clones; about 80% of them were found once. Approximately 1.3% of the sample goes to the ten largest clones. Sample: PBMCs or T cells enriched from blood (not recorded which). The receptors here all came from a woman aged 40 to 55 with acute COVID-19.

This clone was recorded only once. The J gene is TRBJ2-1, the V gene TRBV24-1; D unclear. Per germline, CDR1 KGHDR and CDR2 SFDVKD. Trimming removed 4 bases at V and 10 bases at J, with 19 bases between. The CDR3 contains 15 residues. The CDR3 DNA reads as TGTGCCACCAGTGAAATGGGCCCGAAGTCCCGCGAGCAGTTCTTC. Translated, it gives CATSEMGPKSREQFF.

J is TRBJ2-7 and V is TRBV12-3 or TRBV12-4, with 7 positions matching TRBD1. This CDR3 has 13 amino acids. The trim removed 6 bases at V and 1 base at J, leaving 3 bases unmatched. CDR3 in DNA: TGTGCCAGCAGCTTGGGACAGTCCTACGAGCAGTACTTC. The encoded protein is CASSLGQSYEQYF.

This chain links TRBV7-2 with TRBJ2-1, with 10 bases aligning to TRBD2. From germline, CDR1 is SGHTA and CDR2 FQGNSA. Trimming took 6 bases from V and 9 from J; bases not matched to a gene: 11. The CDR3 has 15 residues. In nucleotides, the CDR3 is TGTGCCAGCAGTTATCTAGCGGGAGTTAGTGGTGAGCAGTTCTTC. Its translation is CASSYLAGVSGEQFF.

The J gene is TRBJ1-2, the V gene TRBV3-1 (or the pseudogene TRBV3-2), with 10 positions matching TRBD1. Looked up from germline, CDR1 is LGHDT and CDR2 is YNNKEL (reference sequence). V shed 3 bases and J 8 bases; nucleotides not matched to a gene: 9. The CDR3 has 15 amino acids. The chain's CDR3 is CASSQAGTGVTGYTF. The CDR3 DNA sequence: TGTGCCAGCAGCCAGGCCGGGACAGGGGTTACCGGCTACACCTTC.

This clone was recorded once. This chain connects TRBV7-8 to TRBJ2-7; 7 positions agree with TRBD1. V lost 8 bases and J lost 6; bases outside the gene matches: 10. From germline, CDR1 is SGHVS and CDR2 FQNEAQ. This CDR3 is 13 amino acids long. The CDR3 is CASLFSGQVEQYF. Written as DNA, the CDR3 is TGTGCCAGCTTATTCTCAGGACAGGTCGAGCAGTACTTC. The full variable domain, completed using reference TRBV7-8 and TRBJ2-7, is GAGVSQSPRYKVAKRGQDVALRCDPISGHVSLFWYQQALGQGPEFLTYFQNEAQLDKSGLPSDRFFAERPEGSVSTLKIQRTQQEDSAVYLCASLFSGQVEQYFGPGTRLTVT.

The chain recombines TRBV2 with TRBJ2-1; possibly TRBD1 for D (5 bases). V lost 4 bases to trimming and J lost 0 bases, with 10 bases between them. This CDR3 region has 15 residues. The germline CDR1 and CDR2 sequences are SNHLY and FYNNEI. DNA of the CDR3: TGTGCCAGCAGTGTCGACAGAGTCTCCTACAATGAGCAGTTCTTC. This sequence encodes CASSVDRVSYNEQFF.

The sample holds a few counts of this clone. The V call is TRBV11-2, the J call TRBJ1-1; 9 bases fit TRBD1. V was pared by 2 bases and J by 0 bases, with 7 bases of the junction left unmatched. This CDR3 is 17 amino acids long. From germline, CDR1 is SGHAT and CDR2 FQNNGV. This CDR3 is CASSLRTGEALNTEAFF. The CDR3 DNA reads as TGTGCCAGCAGCTTACGGACAGGGGAGGCCCTGAACACTGAAGCTTTCTTT.

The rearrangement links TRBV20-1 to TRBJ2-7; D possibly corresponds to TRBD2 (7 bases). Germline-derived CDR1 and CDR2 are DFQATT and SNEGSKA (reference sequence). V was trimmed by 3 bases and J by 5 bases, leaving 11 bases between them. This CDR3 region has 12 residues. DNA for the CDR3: TGCAGTGCTAGTTCGGGGGGCCACGAGCAGTACTTC. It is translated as CSASSGGHEQYF.

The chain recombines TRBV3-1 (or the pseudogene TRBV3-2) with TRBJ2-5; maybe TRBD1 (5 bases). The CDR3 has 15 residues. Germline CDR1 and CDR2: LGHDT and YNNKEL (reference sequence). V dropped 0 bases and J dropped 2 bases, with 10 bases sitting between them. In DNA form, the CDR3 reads TGTGCCAGCAGCCAAGACGCTGGGGCTCAAGAGACCCAGTACTTC. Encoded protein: CASSQDAGAQETQYF.

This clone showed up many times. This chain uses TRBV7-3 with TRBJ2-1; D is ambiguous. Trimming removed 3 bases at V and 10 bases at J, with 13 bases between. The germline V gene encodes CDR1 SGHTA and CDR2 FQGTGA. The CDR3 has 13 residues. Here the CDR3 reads CASSFTHGAEQFF. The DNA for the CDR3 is TGTGCCAGCAGCTTCACCCACGGTGCGGAGCAGTTCTTC.

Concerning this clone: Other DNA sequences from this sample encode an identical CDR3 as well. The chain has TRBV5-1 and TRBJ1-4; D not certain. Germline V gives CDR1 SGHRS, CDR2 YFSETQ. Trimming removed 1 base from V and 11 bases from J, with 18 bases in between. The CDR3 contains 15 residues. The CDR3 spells CASSLSGRVEEKLFF. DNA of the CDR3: TGCGCCAGCAGCTTGTCTGGGCGCGTGGAAGAGAAACTGTTTTTT.

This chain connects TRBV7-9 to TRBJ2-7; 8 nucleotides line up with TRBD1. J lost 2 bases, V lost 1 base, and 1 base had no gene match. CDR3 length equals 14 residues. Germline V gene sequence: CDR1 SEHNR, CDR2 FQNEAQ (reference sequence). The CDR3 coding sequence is TGTGCCAGCAGCTTAGGACAGGGGACCTACGAGCAGTACTTC. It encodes CASSLGQGTYEQYF.

CDR3 protein: CASSLGAPNTGELFF. In nucleotides, the CDR3 is TGTGCCAGCAGTTTGGGGGCACCGAACACCGGGGAGCTGTTTTTT. The gene calls are TRBV2 and TRBJ2-2; D is possibly TRBD1 (6 bases). V was cut by 5 bases and J by 0 bases, with 10 bases left in between. Germline V gene sequence: CDR1 SNHLY, CDR2 FYNNEI. The CDR3 runs to 15 residues.

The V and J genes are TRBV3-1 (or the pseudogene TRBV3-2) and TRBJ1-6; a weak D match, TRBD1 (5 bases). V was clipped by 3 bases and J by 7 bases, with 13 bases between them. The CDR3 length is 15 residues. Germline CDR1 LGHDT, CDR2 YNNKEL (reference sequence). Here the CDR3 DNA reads TGTGCCAGCAGCCAGAGGGGACTCCGGAATTCACCCCTCCACTTT. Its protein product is CASSQRGLRNSPLHF.

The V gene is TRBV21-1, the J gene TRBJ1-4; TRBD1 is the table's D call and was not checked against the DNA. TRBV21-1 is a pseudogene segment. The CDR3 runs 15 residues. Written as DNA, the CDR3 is TGTGCCAGCAGCTCCTCTACAGGGCCGAGGGAAAAACTGTTTTTT. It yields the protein CASSSSTGPREKLFF.

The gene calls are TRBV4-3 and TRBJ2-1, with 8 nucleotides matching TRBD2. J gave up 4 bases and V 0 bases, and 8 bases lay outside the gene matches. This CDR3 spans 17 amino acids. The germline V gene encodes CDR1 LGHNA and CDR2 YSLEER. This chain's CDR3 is CASSQERGLALYNEQFF. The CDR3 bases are TGCGCCAGCAGCCAAGAACGAGGACTAGCCTTGTACAATGAGCAGTTCTTC.

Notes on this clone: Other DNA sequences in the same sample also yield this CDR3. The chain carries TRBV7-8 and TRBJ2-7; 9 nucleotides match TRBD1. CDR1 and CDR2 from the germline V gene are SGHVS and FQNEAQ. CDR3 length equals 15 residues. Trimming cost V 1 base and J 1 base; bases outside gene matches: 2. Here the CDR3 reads CASSLGGQGSYEQYF. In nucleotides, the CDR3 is TGTGCCAGCAGCTTAGGGGGACAGGGTTCCTACGAGCAGTACTTC.

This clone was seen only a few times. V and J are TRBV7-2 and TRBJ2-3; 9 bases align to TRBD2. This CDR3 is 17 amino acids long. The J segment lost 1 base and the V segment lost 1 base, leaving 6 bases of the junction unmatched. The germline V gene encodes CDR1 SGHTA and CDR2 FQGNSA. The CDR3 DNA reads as TGTGCCAGCAGCTTAGACCCCCGCGGGGGGGGCACAGATACGCAGTATTTT. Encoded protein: CASSLDPRGGGTDTQYF.

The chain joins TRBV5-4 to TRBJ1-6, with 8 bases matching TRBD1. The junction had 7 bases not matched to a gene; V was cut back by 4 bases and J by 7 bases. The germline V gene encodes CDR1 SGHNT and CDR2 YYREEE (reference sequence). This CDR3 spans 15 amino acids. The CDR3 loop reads CASSLGTGTNSPLHF. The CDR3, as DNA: TGTGCCAGCAGCCTCGGGACAGGAACCAATTCACCCCTCCACTTT.

The CDR3 DNA follows: TGTGCCACCAGTGATCCGACTAGCGGGGCATACAATGAGCAGTTCTTC. It specifies CATSDPTSGAYNEQFF. V usage is TRBV24-1 and J usage is TRBJ2-1; TRBD2 matches 11 bases. The CDR3 spans 16 residues. Losses at the gene ends were 3 bases for V and 4 bases for J; bases not matched to a gene: 4. CDR1 is KGHDR, CDR2 SFDVKD, per germline.

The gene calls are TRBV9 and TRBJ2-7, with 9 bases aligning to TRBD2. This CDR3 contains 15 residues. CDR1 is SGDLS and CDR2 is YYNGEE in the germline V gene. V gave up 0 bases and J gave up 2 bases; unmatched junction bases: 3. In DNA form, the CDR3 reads TGTGCCAGCAGCGTAGTGGCTAGCGGGACCTACGAGCAGTACTTC. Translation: CASSVVASGTYEQYF.

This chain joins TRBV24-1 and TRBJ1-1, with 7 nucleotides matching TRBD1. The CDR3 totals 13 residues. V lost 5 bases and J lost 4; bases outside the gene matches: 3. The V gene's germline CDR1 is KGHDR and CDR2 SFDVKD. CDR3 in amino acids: CATSGSGGTEAFF. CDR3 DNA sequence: TGTGCCACCAGTGGTTCAGGGGGCACTGAAGCTTTCTTT.

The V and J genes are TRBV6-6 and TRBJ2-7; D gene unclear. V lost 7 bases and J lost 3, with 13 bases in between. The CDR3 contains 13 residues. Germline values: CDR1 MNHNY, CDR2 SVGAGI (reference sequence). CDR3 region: CASTSGRGYEQYF. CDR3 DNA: TGTGCCAGCACCAGTGGTAGAGGCTACGAGCAGTACTTC.

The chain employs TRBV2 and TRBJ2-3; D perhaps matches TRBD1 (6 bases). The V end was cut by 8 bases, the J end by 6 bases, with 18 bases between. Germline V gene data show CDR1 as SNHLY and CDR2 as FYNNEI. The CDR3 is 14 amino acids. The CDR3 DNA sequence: TGTGCCAGCTCCGAGGTGGGGGCCAGGGATACGCAGTATTTT. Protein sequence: CASSEVGARDTQYF.

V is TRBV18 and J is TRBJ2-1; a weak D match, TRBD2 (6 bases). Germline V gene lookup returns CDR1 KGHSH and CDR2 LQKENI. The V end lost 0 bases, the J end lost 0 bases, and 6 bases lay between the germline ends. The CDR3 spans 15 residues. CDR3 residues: CASSPPTSSYNEQFF. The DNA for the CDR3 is TGTGCCAGCTCACCACCGACTAGCTCCTACAATGAGCAGTTCTTC.

The CDR3 bases are TGCAGTGGGGACATCGACTACGAGCAGTACTTC. It translates to CSGDIDYEQYF. V gene TRBV20-1 combines with J gene TRBJ2-7, with D perhaps matching TRBD1 (6 bases). The CDR3 is made up of 11 amino acids. Trimming took 7 bases from V and 3 from J, leaving 10 bases between them. CDR1 and CDR2 (germline): DFQATT, SNEGSKA (reference sequence).

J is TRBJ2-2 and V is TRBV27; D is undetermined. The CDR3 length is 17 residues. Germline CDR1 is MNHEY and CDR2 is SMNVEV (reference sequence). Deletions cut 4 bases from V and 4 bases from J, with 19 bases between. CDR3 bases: TGTGCCAGCAGTTCCATCCTGCGGTCCGGTGGCACCGGGGAGCTGTTTTTT. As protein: CASSSILRSGGTGELFF.

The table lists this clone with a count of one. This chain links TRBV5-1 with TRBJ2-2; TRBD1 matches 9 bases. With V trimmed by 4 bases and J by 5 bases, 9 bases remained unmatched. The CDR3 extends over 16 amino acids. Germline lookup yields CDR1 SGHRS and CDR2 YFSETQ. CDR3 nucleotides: TGCGCCAGCAGCCGGGCGGGACAGGGAGCAACCGGGGAGCTGTTTTTT. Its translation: CASSRAGQGATGELFF.

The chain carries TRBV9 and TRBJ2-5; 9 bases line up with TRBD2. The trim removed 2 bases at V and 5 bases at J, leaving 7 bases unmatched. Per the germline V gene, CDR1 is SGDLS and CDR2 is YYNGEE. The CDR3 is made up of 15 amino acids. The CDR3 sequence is CASSVGGGARETQYF. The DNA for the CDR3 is TGTGCCAGCAGCGTTGGCGGGGGGGCCAGGGAGACCCAGTACTTC.

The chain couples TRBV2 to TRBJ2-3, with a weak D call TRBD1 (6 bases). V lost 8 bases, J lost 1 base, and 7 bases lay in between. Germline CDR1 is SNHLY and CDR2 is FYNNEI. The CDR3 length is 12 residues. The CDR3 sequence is CASGGGTDTQYF. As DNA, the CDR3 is TGTGCCAGCGGGGGCGGCACAGATACGCAGTATTTT.